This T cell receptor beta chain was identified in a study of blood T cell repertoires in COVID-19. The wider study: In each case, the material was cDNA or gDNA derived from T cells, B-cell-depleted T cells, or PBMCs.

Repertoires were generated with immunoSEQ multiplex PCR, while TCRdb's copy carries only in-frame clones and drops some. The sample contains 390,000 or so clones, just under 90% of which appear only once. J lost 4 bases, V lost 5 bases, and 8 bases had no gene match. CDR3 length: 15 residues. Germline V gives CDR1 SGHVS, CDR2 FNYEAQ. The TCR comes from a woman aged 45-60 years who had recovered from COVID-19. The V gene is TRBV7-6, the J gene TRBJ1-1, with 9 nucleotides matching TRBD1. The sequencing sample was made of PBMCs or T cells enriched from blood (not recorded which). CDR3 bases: TGTGCCAGCAGCAAGCACCGGGACAGGGTCACTGAAGCTTTCTTT. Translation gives CASSKHRDRVTEAFF.